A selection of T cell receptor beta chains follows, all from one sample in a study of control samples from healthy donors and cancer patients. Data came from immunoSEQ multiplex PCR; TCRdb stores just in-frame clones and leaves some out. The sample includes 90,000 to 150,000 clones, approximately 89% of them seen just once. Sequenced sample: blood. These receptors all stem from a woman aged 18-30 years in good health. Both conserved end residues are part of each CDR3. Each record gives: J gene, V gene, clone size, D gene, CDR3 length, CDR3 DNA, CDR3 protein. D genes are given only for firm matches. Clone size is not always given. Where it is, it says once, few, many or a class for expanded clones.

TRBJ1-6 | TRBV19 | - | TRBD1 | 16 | TGTGCCAGCACCCCCATCGGGACAGAGTATAATTCACCCCTCCACTTT | CASTPIGTEYNSPLHF
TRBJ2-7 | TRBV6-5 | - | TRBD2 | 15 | TGTGCCAGCAGCCCCCGGACTAGTGTGGCGAGGGAGCAGTACTTC | CASSPRTSVAREQYF
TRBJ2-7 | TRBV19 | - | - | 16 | TGTGCCAGTAGTGCCCCTGGGGGCAAAAACTCCTACGAGCAGTACTTC | CASSAPGGKNSYEQYF
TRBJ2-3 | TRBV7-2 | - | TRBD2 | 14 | TGTGCCAGCAGTTGGCGGGAGGGCACAGATACGCAGTATTTT | CASSWREGTDTQYF
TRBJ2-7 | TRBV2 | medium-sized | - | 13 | TGTGCCAGCAGAGATAGGGGCTCCTACGAGCAGTACTTC | CASRDRGSYEQYF
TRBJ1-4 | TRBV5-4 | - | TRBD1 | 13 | TGTGCCAGCAGCGTAAGGACAGGGGAAAAACTGTTTTTT | CASSVRTGEKLFF
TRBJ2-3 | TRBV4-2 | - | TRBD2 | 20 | TGTGCCAGCAGCCAAGAAGGGGGAGCGGGGGGGCCCCGGCCCACAGATACGCAGTATTTT | CASSQEGGAGGPRPTDTQYF
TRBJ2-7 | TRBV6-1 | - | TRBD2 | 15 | TGTGCCAGCAGTGAAGCCGCGGGGGGGGCTTACGAGCAGTACTTC | CASSEAAGGAYEQYF
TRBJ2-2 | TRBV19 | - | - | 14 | TGTGCCAGCTCCGGGCAGCCGAACACCGGGGAGCTGTTTTTT | CASSGQPNTGELFF
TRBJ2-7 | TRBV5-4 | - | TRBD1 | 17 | TGTGCCAGCAGCTTAGACCATGGACAGGGCCTATCCTACGAGCAGTACTTC | CASSLDHGQGLSYEQYF
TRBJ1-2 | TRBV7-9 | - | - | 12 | TGTGCCAGCAGCTCTGTTGGCTATGGCTACACCTTC | CASSSVGYGYTF
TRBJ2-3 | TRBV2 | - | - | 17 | TGTGCCAGCACTGAGATAGGTTTTGGGGGGGCTGTCGATACGCAGTATTTT | CASTEIGFGGAVDTQYF
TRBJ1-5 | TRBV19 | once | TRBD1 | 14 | TGTGCCAGTACCCGACAGGGCACCAATCAGCCCCAGCATTTT | CASTRQGTNQPQHF
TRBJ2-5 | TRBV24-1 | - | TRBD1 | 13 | TGTGCCACCAGTGATTGGGACAGAAAGACCCAGTACTTC | CATSDWDRKTQYF
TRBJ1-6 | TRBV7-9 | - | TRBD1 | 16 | TGTGCCAGCAGCCCATCCGCGGGACAGGGTAATTCACCCCTCCACTTT | CASSPSAGQGNSPLHF
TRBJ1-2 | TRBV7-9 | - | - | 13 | TGTGCCAGCAGCTTAGCGGAGAACTATGGCTACACCTTC | CASSLAENYGYTF
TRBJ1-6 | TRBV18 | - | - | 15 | TGTGCCAGCTCACCTACGGGGGGCTCTAATTCACCCCTCCACTTT | CASSPTGGSNSPLHF
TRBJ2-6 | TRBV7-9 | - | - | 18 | TGTGCCAGCAGCGCGCGAGGGACCGGAGACTCTGGGGCCAACGTCCTGACTTTC | CASSARGTGDSGANVLTF
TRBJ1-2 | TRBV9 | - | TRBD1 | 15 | TGTGCCAGCAGCCCGATCAGGGGGACTAACTATGGCTACACCTTC | CASSPIRGTNYGYTF
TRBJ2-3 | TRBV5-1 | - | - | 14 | TGCGCCAGCAGCCGACGGACGGGCACAGATACGCAGTATTTT | CASSRRTGTDTQYF
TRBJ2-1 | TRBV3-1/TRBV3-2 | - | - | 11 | TGTGCCAGCAGCGATCGAGTGGAGCAGTTCTTC | CASSDRVEQFF
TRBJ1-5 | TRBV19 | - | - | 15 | TGTGCCAGTAGGGACGGACCCCCTAGCAATCAGCCCCAGCATTTT | CASRDGPPSNQPQHF
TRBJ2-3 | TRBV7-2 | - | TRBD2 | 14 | TGTGCCAGCAGCTTAATGGCGGGGGGAGATACGCAGTATTTT | CASSLMAGGDTQYF
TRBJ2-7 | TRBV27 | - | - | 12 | TGTGCCAGCAGTTCACAGGGCCACGAGCAGTACTTC | CASSSQGHEQYF
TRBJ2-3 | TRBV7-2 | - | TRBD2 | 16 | TGTGCCAGCACGCATCGGGCTAGCGGGAGAACAGATACGCAGTATTTT | CASTHRASGRTDTQYF
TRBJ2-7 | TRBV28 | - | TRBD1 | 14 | TGTGCCAGCAGTGGGGACAGGCGAGCCTACGAGCAGTACTTC | CASSGDRRAYEQYF
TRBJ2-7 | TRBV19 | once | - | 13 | TGTGCCAGTACCCCGATTCACGGTCTCGAGCAGTACTTC | CASTPIHGLEQYF